This TCR beta chain is from a study of cytomegalovirus exposure and HLA in healthy donors. To note about this clone: The antigen remains unidentified.

A multiplex PCR was run with 60 Vbeta primers and 13 Jbeta primers. Assay used: immunoSEQ multiplex PCR; TCRdb lists only in-frame clones, some missing. The sample carries around 150,000 clones, 79% recorded once. This CDR3 spans 14 amino acids. V gave up 1 base and J gave up 3 bases, with 12 bases separating them. Looked up from germline, CDR1 is GTSNPN and CDR2 is SVGIG (reference sequence). Study observations and caveats: The study labeled around 160 TCR beta chains cytomegalovirus-associated.

The TCR originated in a man in his forties or fifties in good health and CMV-seronegative. V and J are TRBV30 and TRBJ2-5, with D possibly matching TRBD1 (7 bases). Sequences were obtained from PBMCs. The CDR3 region is CAWSGQGGKETQYF. The CDR3 region has the DNA TGTGCCTGGAGTGGTCAGGGGGGAAAAGAGACCCAGTACTTC. Filled out from reference TRBV30 and TRBJ2-5, the complete variable domain reads SQTIHQWPATLVQPVGSPLSLECTVEGTSNPNLYWYRQAAGRGLQLLFYSVGIGQISSEVPQNLSASRPQDRQFILSSKKLLLSDSGFYLCAWSGQGGKETQYFGPGTRLLVL.